Listed below are T cell receptor beta chains from one sample, sequenced in a study of blood T cell repertoires in COVID-19. Only in-frame clones appear in the TCRdb table, and some are missing; sequencing was by immunoSEQ multiplex PCR. The sample records approximately 250,000 clones, 80% to 90% being singletons. The sample comprised PBMCs or T cells enriched from blood (not recorded which). These receptors all stem from a woman aged 25 to 39 with acute COVID-19. Each CDR3 is given with its conserved first and last residue. The D gene is left open where the match is weak. A clone size is listed for some rows: how often the clone was seen (once, few, many), or a class if it is expanded.

v_call	clone_size	d_call	j_call	cdr3_aa	cdr3_nt
TRBV14	many	-	TRBJ2-7	CASSQGTPRGYEQYF	TGTGCCAGCAGCCAAGGGACCCCCAGGGGCTACGAGCAGTACTTC
TRBV5-8	-	-	TRBJ2-7	CASSPLEGYEQYF	TGTGCCAGCAGCCCTCTGGAGGGCTACGAGCAGTACTTC
TRBV5-1	few	TRBD2	TRBJ2-1	CASSLGLAGEGYNEQFF	TGCGCCAGCAGCTTAGGACTAGCGGGAGAGGGATACAATGAGCAGTTCTTC
TRBV7-2	once	-	TRBJ1-5	CASSLMIEANQPQHF	TGTGCCAGCAGCCTGATGATAGAGGCCAATCAGCCCCAGCATTTT
TRBV9	-	TRBD1	TRBJ1-4	CASSIGTGALNEKLFF	TGTGCCAGCAGCATCGGGACAGGGGCTCTGAATGAAAAACTGTTTTTT
TRBV29-1	-	-	TRBJ1-1	CSVDLDNMNTEAFF	TGCAGCGTGGACCTGGACAATATGAACACTGAAGCTTTCTTT
TRBV7-9	-	TRBD2	TRBJ2-7	CASSQPRGGIGREQYF	TGTGCCAGCAGCCAACCCCGGGGGGGCATCGGGCGCGAGCAGTACTTC
TRBV3-1/TRBV3-2	-	-	TRBJ2-3	CASSQEEADTQYF	TGTGCCAGCAGCCAAGAGGAGGCGGATACGCAGTATTTT
TRBV12-3/TRBV12-4	-	-	TRBJ2-7	CASSLDRDYEQYF	TGTGCCAGCAGTTTAGATCGAGACTACGAGCAGTACTTC
TRBV5-4	-	-	TRBJ2-7	CASSPGTPLTGYEQYF	TGTGCCAGCAGTCCCGGCACCCCGCTGACAGGCTACGAGCAGTACTTC
TRBV19	-	TRBD1	TRBJ1-6	CASKGTDRGRGVDSPLHF	TGTGCCAGTAAGGGGACGGACAGGGGACGTGGGGTTGATTCACCCCTCCACTTT
TRBV12-3/TRBV12-4	-	-	TRBJ2-7	CASSQLTSYEQYF	TGTGCCAGCAGCCAACTTACCTCCTACGAGCAGTACTTC
TRBV7-9	once	-	TRBJ2-7	CASSSKSEQYF	TGTGCCAGCAGCTCTAAGAGCGAGCAGTACTTC
TRBV5-1	-	-	TRBJ2-2	CASSFDSERTTGELFF	TGCGCCAGCAGCTTTGACAGCGAACGAACAACCGGGGAGCTGTTTTTT
TRBV7-9	few	-	TRBJ2-7	CASSREIEQYF	TGTGCCAGCAGCAGAGAAATCGAGCAGTACTTC
TRBV6-1	-	-	TRBJ2-2	CASSEWQVGHTTGELFF	TGTGCCAGCAGTGAATGGCAGGTGGGGCATACCACCGGGGAGCTGTTTTTT